The 15 T cell receptor beta chains reported below all come from one sample, sequenced in a study of CD8 T cells in ankylosing spondylitis. TCRdb recomputed calls from the 5' RACE reads with MiXCR, one row per CDR3 protein. This sample has hundreds of thousands of distinct CDR3 sequences, with approximately 10% found just once. What was sequenced was blood, either unsorted or a sorted T cell fraction (not recorded which). The receptor set was obtained from a male donor with ankylosing spondylitis or in good health (not recorded which).

This clonotype was counted at least ten times. This chain uses TRBV10-3 with TRBJ1-1; tentative D call: TRBD1 (5 bases). This CDR3 is built from 12 residues. CDR1 and CDR2 from the germline V gene are ENHRY and SYGVKD. The V gene lost 4 bases and the J gene lost 4 bases, with 7 bases spanning the gap. DNA of the CDR3: TGTGCCATCAGTGGTGGGGGCACTGAAGCTTTCTTT. Residues: CAISGGGTEAFF.

CDR3 nucleotide sequence: TGTGCCAGCAGCTTTGTGGTAGATACGCAGTATTTT. It translates to CASSFVVDTQYF. The chain combines TRBV7-8 with TRBJ2-3, with D unclear. CDR1 and CDR2 from the germline V gene are SGHVS and FQNEAQ. V was pared by 3 bases and J by 5 bases, with 6 bases between. The CDR3 contains 12 residues.

The rearrangement joins TRBV29-1 to TRBJ1-2, with D tentatively TRBD1 (6 bases). The V gene lost 7 bases and the J gene lost 7 bases, with 10 bases spanning the gap. In germline, CDR1 is SQVTM, CDR2 ANQGSEA. The CDR3 totals 10 residues. The CDR3 nucleotides are TGCAGCGATGGGACAAGTGGCTACACCTTC. Encoded protein: CSDGTSGYTF. Filled out from reference TRBV29-1 and TRBJ1-2, the complete variable domain reads SAVISQKPSRDICQRGTSLTIQCQVDSQVTMMFWYRQQPGQSLTLIATANQGSEATYESGFVIDKFPISRPNLTFSTLTVSNMSPEDSSIYLCSDGTSGYTFGSGTRLTVV.

Many counts were recorded for this clonotype. V usage is TRBV5-1 and J usage is TRBJ2-1; no firm D call. Looked up from germline, CDR1 is SGHRS and CDR2 is YFSETQ. The CDR3 consists of 15 residues. The ends were cut back, 0 bases at V and 6 bases at J, with 13 bases in the middle. The CDR3 bases are TGCGCCAGCAGCTTGGAGAGCCCTAGTAGCAATGAGCAGTTCTTC. This codes for CASSLESPSSNEQFF.

The count of this clonotype is one. The chain combines TRBV7-9 with TRBJ2-2, with D perhaps matching TRBD2 (7 bases). The V gene lost 8 bases and the J gene lost 5 bases, with 18 bases spanning the gap. Germline V CDR1 and CDR2: SEHNR, FQNEAQ (reference sequence). This CDR3 has 15 amino acids. The CDR3 DNA reads TGTGCCAGCGCGACGGGGGGCCTTTCTACCGGGGAGCTGTTTTTT. This codes for CASATGGLSTGELFF.

At least ten counts were recorded for this clonotype. The chain uses TRBV20-1 and TRBJ2-2; tentatively, D is TRBD2 (6 bases). Germline V CDR1 and CDR2: DFQATT, SNEGSKA (reference sequence). Trimming pared 5 bases from V and 4 bases from J, leaving 11 bases between. The CDR3 has 13 amino acids. CDR3 loop: CSAPGLFTGELFF. CDR3 bases: TGCAGTGCTCCGGGACTCTTCACCGGGGAGCTGTTTTTT.

This clonotype was detected ten times or more. The chain has TRBV15 and TRBJ1-6; 8 nucleotides match TRBD1. CDR3 length equals 19 residues. Germline values: CDR1 LNHNV, CDR2 YYDKDF (reference sequence). J was trimmed by 0 bases and V by 9 bases; bases with no gene match: 16. DNA for the CDR3: TGTGCCACAGCTAAGGGACAGGCCCAAGAGGGCTCCTATAATTCACCCCTCCACTTT. It specifies CATAKGQAQEGSYNSPLHF.

The chain is built from TRBV20-1 and TRBJ1-1, with TRBD1 as a possible D gene (5 bases). The CDR3 is made up of 12 amino acids. V was trimmed by 4 bases and J by 3 bases, leaving 9 bases between them. CDR1 and CDR2 (germline): DFQATT, SNEGSKA (reference sequence). The CDR3, as DNA: TGCAGTGCTACTCCGGGACACACTGAAGCTTTCTTT. It specifies CSATPGHTEAFF.

This clonotype was observed a few times. The gene calls are TRBV6-7 and TRBJ2-6; D unresolved. TRBV6-7 is noted as an ORF with a role that remains uncertain. The V end lost 2 bases, the J end lost 1 base, and 27 bases lay between the germline ends. CDR3 size: 22 residues. The DNA for the CDR3 is TGTGCCAGCAGTTACCCGAGTCTGAGGAGTACCAGGCCCCCGTCTGGGGCCAACGTCCTGACTTTC. This sequence encodes CASSYPSLRSTRPPSGANVLTF.

This clonotype has ten or more counts. This chain links TRBV7-2 with TRBJ2-1; the D is unclear. The CDR3 runs 15 residues. Trimming took 3 bases from V and 5 from J, leaving 14 bases between them. CDR1 SGHTA and CDR2 FQGNSA come from the germline V gene. The CDR3 region is CASSFPARAHNEQFF. CDR3 DNA: TGTGCCAGCAGCTTTCCCGCACGGGCCCACAATGAGCAGTTCTTC.

This clonotype has only a few counts. The chain uses TRBV20-1 and TRBJ1-1; no clear D. The CDR3 length is 11 residues. Germline CDR1 reads DFQATT; CDR2 reads SNEGSKA (reference sequence). With 6 bases removed from V and 10 bases from J, the gap between germline ends came to 15 bases. CDR3: CSAADRKGAFF. The CDR3 DNA reads TGCAGTGCAGCAGATAGGAAGGGAGCTTTCTTT.

This clonotype was counted only a few times. V gene TRBV6-5 combines with J gene TRBJ1-5; possibly TRBD1 for D (5 bases). The CDR3 is 15 amino acids. Germline lookup yields CDR1 MNHEY and CDR2 SVGAGI. Trimming took 4 bases from V and 1 from J, leaving 11 bases between them. The chain's CDR3 is CASSSGGSSNQPQHF. The CDR3 DNA reads TGTGCCAGCAGTTCCGGGGGGAGCAGCAATCAGCCCCAGCATTTT.

The table lists this clonotype with many counts. This rearrangement joins TRBV6-5 to TRBJ2-1, with 12 bases aligning to TRBD2. The germline gives CDR1 MNHEY, CDR2 SVGAGI. The V and J ends lost 0 bases and 4 bases, in that order; junction bases with no gene match: 1. The CDR3 spans 16 residues. The CDR3 region has the DNA TGTGCCAGCAGTTACTCGACTAGCGGGGGATACAATGAGCAGTTCTTC. As protein: CASSYSTSGGYNEQFF.

In regard to this clonotype: An end of the junction does not agree with germline; a read error may underlie this. The chain is built from TRBV7-7 and TRBJ2-1; tentatively, D is TRBD2 (5 bases). This CDR3 contains 13 residues. In germline, CDR1 is SSHAT, CDR2 FNYEAQ (reference sequence). CDR3 region: CASSLDEGSEQFF. Here the CDR3 DNA reads TGTGCTAGCAGCTTAGACGAAGGGAGTGAGCAGTTCTTC.

This clonotype was recorded many times. The rearrangement uses TRBV12-3 or TRBV12-4 and TRBJ1-2; 8 bases line up with TRBD1. After removal of 5 bases from V and 8 bases from J, the junction contained 7 bases not matched to a gene. The CDR3 spans 13 residues. Here the CDR3 reads CASSPGTGRGYTF. The CDR3 nucleotides are TGTGCCAGCAGTCCCGGGACAGGTAGAGGCTACACCTTC.